The 10 T cell receptor beta chains reported below all come from one sample, sequenced in a study of chemoradiotherapy in HPV16-positive cancers. Clones were sequenced by immunoSEQ multiplex PCR, and TCRdb holds only the in-frame ones, with some missing. The data hold several thousand clones, with under 95% observed a single time. This sample comprised blood, obtained from a patient who underwent chemoradiotherapy. The source is a human donor with HPV-associated anogenital cancer.

The V gene is TRBV7-9, the J gene TRBJ1-1; possible D gene TRBD1, 5 bases. CDR1 is SEHNR, CDR2 FQNEAQ, per germline (reference sequence). V gave up 1 base and J gave up 4 bases, with 10 bases separating them. This CDR3 is 14 amino acids long. The CDR3 loop reads CASSLVLGGTEAFF. The DNA of the CDR3 is TGTGCCAGCAGCTTAGTCTTGGGGGGCACTGAAGCTTTCTTT.

This chain's CDR3 is CASSSGRGLANTEAFF. As DNA, the CDR3 is TGTGCCAGTAGTTCGGGGAGGGGGTTGGCGAACACTGAAGCTTTCTTT. The V call is TRBV19, the J call TRBJ1-1; D might be TRBD1 (6 bases). V dropped 5 bases and J dropped 1 base, with 17 bases sitting between them. There are 16 residues in the CDR3. Per the germline V gene, CDR1 is LNHDA and CDR2 is SQIVND (reference sequence).

This chain connects TRBV27 to TRBJ1-1; D may be TRBD1 (5 bases). This CDR3 region has 15 residues. In germline, CDR1 is MNHEY, CDR2 SMNVEV (reference sequence). V lost 1 base to trimming and J lost 1 base, with 10 bases between them. The DNA for the CDR3 is TGTGCCAGCAGTTTATTTGCAGGGTCGAACACTGAAGCTTTCTTT. This codes for CASSLFAGSNTEAFF.

The chain couples TRBV27 to TRBJ1-2; 7 bases are shared with TRBD1. Per germline, CDR1 MNHEY and CDR2 SMNVEV (reference sequence). V lost 5 bases and J lost 0; bases outside the gene matches: 9. This CDR3 comprises 16 residues. The CDR3 coding sequence is TGTGCCAGCAGTCCTTTGACAGGGAAAGCTAACTATGGCTACACCTTC. Encoded protein: CASSPLTGKANYGYTF.

J is TRBJ1-1 and V is TRBV5-1, with TRBD1 matching over 10 bases. The CDR3 runs 13 residues. Per germline, CDR1 SGHRS and CDR2 YFSETQ. The trim removed 4 bases at V and 8 bases at J, leaving 5 bases unmatched. CDR3 sequence reads: CASSRDRGSEAFF. The CDR3 DNA is TGCGCCAGCAGCAGGGACAGGGGCTCGGAAGCTTTCTTT.

V usage is TRBV18 and J usage is TRBJ2-1; D ambiguous. Trimming pared 5 bases from V and 13 bases from J, leaving 18 bases between. Germline CDR1 KGHSH, CDR2 LQKENI. The CDR3 runs 13 residues. The CDR3 is CASSELTVGDQFF. CDR3 bases: TGTGCCAGCTCAGAGCTGACCGTAGGTGATCAGTTCTTC.

This clone was seen just once. The chain links TRBV11-2 to TRBJ2-3; D is perhaps TRBD1 (6 bases). This CDR3 has 14 residues. V lost 2 bases and J lost 2, with 8 bases in between. The germline V gene encodes CDR1 SGHAT and CDR2 FQNNGV. The DNA of the CDR3 is TGTGCCAGCAGCTTAAGGGGGAACACAGATACGCAGTATTTT. Translation: CASSLRGNTDTQYF.

The CDR3 DNA reads as TGTGCCAGCAGCCCCCTCCCGAGTCCCTCAAACATTCAGTACTTC. Its translation is CASSPLPSPSNIQYF. The rearrangement joins TRBV5-4 to TRBJ2-4; no firm D call. The CDR3 has 15 residues. CDR1 and CDR2 (germline): SGHNT, YYREEE (reference sequence). Trimming cost V 4 bases and J 6 bases, with 17 bases left between them.

This clone turned up a few times. This chain links TRBV11-3 with TRBJ1-1; D is perhaps TRBD1 (6 bases). Germline V gives CDR1 SGHNT, CDR2 YENEEA. The ends were cut back, 5 bases at V and 7 bases at J, with 14 bases in the middle. The CDR3 has 13 amino acids. The DNA of the CDR3 is TGTGCCAGCAGCATGGACAGAAAAGTTGAAGCTTTCTTT. This codes for CASSMDRKVEAFF.

This chain uses TRBV5-6 with TRBJ1-5, with a tentative D call TRBD1 (6 bases). CDR3 length: 14 residues. The V end lost 3 bases, the J end lost 4 bases, and 11 bases lay between the germline ends. The germline gives CDR1 SGHDT, CDR2 YYEEEE. The CDR3 DNA reads as TGTGCCAGCAGCTCCCTTGACAGGAATCAGCCCCAGCATTTT. Translated: CASSSLDRNQPQHF.